This entry lists 16 T cell receptor beta chains sequenced from one sample in a study of blood T cells in healthy people across ages. Combining a sample-barcoded 5' primer with a J-beta primer mix, a second PCR ran for roughly 7 to 12 cycles. Each CDR3 protein is one row after TCRdb ran MiXCR on the 5' RACE reads. Found here are about 1,600,000 distinct CDR3 sequences, 40% to 50% of them singletons; the top ten hold 7.9%. The sequenced sample was blood. These receptors were obtained from a young woman in good health.

V and J are TRBV12-3 or TRBV12-4 and TRBJ1-5, with D possibly matching TRBD1 (5 bases). The length of the CDR3 is 15 residues. Deletions cut 7 bases from V and 3 bases from J, with 16 bases between. CDR3 in amino acids: CASTLRAGLNQPQHF. CDR3 DNA sequence: TGTGCCAGCACCCTAAGGGCAGGGCTCAATCAGCCCCAGCATTTT.

The V gene is TRBV6-1, the J gene TRBJ1-5; no definite D call. Per the germline V gene, CDR1 is MNHNS and CDR2 is SASEGT. The CDR3 extends over 17 amino acids. Between the trimmed V and J ends, which lost 3 bases and 0 bases, there was a span of 15 bases. The CDR3 nucleotides read TGTGCCAGCAGTGACGGCAGCTCACGGTATAGCAATCAGCCCCAGCATTTT. Translating gives CASSDGSSRYSNQPQHF.

The V call is TRBV2, the J call TRBJ1-2, with TRBD1 matching 8 bases. Losses at the gene ends were 11 bases for V and 5 bases for J; bases not matched to a gene: 10. Germline V gene sequence: CDR1 SNHLY, CDR2 FYNNEI. The CDR3 is 13 amino acids. CDR3 protein: CAGTQGAGYGYTF. In nucleotides, the CDR3 is TGTGCCGGCACGCAGGGGGCGGGTTATGGCTACACCTTC.

The chain employs TRBV25-1 and TRBJ2-2; D gene uncertain. The ends were cut back, 3 bases at V and 4 bases at J, with 3 bases in the middle. The V gene's germline CDR1 is MGHDK and CDR2 SYGVNS. The CDR3 runs 12 residues. CDR3 sequence reads: CASSDVTGELFF. CDR3 DNA sequence: TGTGCCAGCAGTGATGTCACCGGGGAGCTGTTTTTT.

The V gene is TRBV20-1, the J gene TRBJ1-5; the match to TRBD1 covers 12 bases. V gave up 3 bases and J gave up 0 bases; unmatched junction bases: 6. This CDR3 has 17 amino acids. The germline CDR1 and CDR2 sequences are DFQATT and SNEGSKA (reference sequence). The CDR3 DNA reads as TGCAGTGCTAGCAGGGGACAGGGGGCCTATAGCAATCAGCCCCAGCATTTT. Residues: CSASRGQGAYSNQPQHF.

The chain recombines TRBV10-1 with TRBJ1-4, with a weak D call TRBD1 (5 bases). Germline CDR1 and CDR2: WNHNN and SYGVQD (reference sequence). The V and J ends lost 6 bases and 6 bases respectively, with 17 bases between them. This CDR3 has 15 amino acids. The CDR3: CASSVGDAGDEKLFF. The CDR3 nucleotides read TGCGCCAGCAGCGTCGGGGATGCGGGGGATGAAAAACTGTTTTTT.

J is TRBJ2-2 and V is TRBV5-6, with 7 bases aligning to TRBD1. This CDR3 spans 14 amino acids. CDR1 and CDR2 from the germline V gene are SGHDT and YYEEEE. V lost 0 bases to trimming and J lost 8 bases; unmatched junction nucleotides: 4. The CDR3 DNA reads as TGTGCCAGCAGCTTGGAAGTGGACAGGGGGGAGCTGTTTTTT. This translates into CASSLEVDRGELFF. The whole variable domain, remainder taken from reference TRBV5-6 and TRBJ2-2, is DAGVTQSPTHLIKTRGQQVTLRCSPKSGHDTVSWYQQALGQGPQFIFQYYEEEERQRGNFPDRFSGHQFPNYSSELNVNALLLGDSALYLCASSLEVDRGELFFGEGSRLTVL.

The sample holds one count of this clonotype. The J gene is TRBJ1-6, the V gene TRBV28; 8 nucleotides agree with TRBD1. Germline V lookup: CDR1 MDHEN, CDR2 SYDVKM. The CDR3 consists of 16 residues. The trim removed 6 bases at V and 6 bases at J, leaving 10 bases unmatched. The CDR3 is CASSEVRGQGNSPLHF. In nucleotides, the CDR3 is TGTGCCAGCAGCGAAGTCAGGGGGCAAGGTAATTCACCCCTCCACTTT.

This clonotype was recorded a few times. The chain joins TRBV29-1 to TRBJ2-1; no firm D call. Germline V gives CDR1 SQVTM, CDR2 ANQGSEA. V was shortened by 5 bases and J by 6 bases, with 5 bases between the two germline ends. The CDR3 is 10 residues long. CDR3 in DNA: TGCAGCGTTATTGTCAATGAGCAGTTCTTC. It codes for CSVIVNEQFF.

The chain is built from TRBV6-6 and TRBJ1-2; 7 bases are shared with TRBD1. In germline, CDR1 is MNHNY, CDR2 SVGAGI (reference sequence). V lost 7 bases and J lost 5; bases outside the gene matches: 10. The CDR3 is made up of 14 amino acids. The CDR3 DNA reads TGTGCCAGCATTAGGAGAGACAGGGTATATGGCTACACCTTC. Protein: CASIRRDRVYGYTF.

V is TRBV20-1 and J is TRBJ2-3; perhaps TRBD2 as D (6 bases). This CDR3 is built from 15 residues. Trimming stripped 2 bases from V and 8 bases from J, with 20 bases between. Germline V gene data show CDR1 as DFQATT and CDR2 as SNEGSKA (reference sequence). This CDR3 is CSARSYNRDSGTQYF. Written as DNA, the CDR3 is TGCAGTGCTAGATCGTATAACCGGGACTCTGGTACGCAGTATTTT.

This chain links TRBV6-2 or TRBV6-3 with TRBJ2-3; 9 nucleotides line up with TRBD1. After removal of 8 bases from V and 6 bases from J, the junction contained 3 bases not matched to a gene. CDR1 and CDR2 (germline): MNHEY, SVGEGT. The CDR3 has 12 amino acids. CDR3 sequence (DNA): TGTGCCAGCGGACAGGGGCGGGATACGCAGTATTTT. This codes for CASGQGRDTQYF.

The chain combines TRBV11-2 with TRBJ2-2; D remains unclear. V was pared by 5 bases and J by 10 bases, with 20 bases between. The CDR3 totals 15 residues. In germline, CDR1 is SGHAT, CDR2 FQNNGV. This chain's CDR3 is CASSPRGVALVELFF. As DNA, the CDR3 is TGTGCCAGCAGCCCCCGTGGGGTAGCATTGGTGGAGCTGTTTTTT.

The rearrangement joins TRBV12-3 or TRBV12-4 to TRBJ1-4; no reliable D call. The CDR3 is 11 residues long. Trimming removed 4 bases from V and 7 bases from J, with 4 bases in between. The CDR3: CASSYREKLFF. DNA for the CDR3: TGTGCCAGCAGTTATCGTGAAAAACTGTTTTTT.

CDR3 residues: CSVDSPTGELFF. DNA for the CDR3: TGCAGCGTTGATAGCCCCACCGGGGAGCTGTTTTTT. The chain recombines TRBV29-1 with TRBJ2-2; the D is unclear. V dropped 3 bases and J dropped 4 bases, with 6 bases sitting between them. The CDR3 contains 12 residues. CDR1 and CDR2 (germline): SQVTM, ANQGSEA.

The chain uses TRBV29-1 and TRBJ2-1; the match to TRBD2 covers 8 bases. With V trimmed by 5 bases and J by 6 bases, 9 bases remained unmatched. Germline assignment: CDR1 SQVTM and CDR2 ANQGSEA. The CDR3 has 14 amino acids. As DNA, the CDR3 is TGCAGCGTTCGAACTAGCGGAGCTCTCAATGAGCAGTTCTTC. Translating it yields CSVRTSGALNEQFF.